This TCR beta chain was identified in a study of blood T cell repertoires in COVID-19. In the study overall: Donors in the United States, Italy and Spain gave samples during acute or convalescent COVID-19.

This CDR3 contains 12 residues. CDR1 is MNHEY and CDR2 is SVGAGI in the germline V gene. V was clipped by 6 bases and J by 13 bases; unmatched bases: 8. Original processing methods: Using reference gene primer amplification, nucleated cell counts were estimated. Produced via immunoSEQ multiplex PCR; TCRdb's table is partial and in-frame only. V and J calls and clone size are given by that table; D and trimming were obtained from the DNA. The sample consists of some 170,000 clones, approximately 85% of them appearing once. The source of this sequence is a man in his forties or fifties who had recovered from COVID-19. The chain uses TRBV6-5 and TRBJ1-4; TRBD1 matches 7 bases. Sequencing was performed on PBMCs or T cells enriched from blood (not recorded which). CDR3 sequence: CASSLRQGRLFF. In DNA form, the CDR3 reads TGTGCCAGCAGCCTACGACAGGGACGACTGTTTTTT.